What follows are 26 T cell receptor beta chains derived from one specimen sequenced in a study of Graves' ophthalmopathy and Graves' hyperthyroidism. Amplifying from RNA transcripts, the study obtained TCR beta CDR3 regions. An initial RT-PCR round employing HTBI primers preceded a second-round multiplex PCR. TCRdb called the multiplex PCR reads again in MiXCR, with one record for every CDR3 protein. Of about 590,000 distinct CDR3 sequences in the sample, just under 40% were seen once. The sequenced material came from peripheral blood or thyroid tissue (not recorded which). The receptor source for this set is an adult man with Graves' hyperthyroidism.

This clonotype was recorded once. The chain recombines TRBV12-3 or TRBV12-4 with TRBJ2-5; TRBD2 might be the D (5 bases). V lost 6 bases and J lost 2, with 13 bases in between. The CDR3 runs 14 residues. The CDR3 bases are TGTGCCAGCAGCACCACTAGATTACAAGAGACCCAGTACTTC. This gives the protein CASSTTRLQETQYF.

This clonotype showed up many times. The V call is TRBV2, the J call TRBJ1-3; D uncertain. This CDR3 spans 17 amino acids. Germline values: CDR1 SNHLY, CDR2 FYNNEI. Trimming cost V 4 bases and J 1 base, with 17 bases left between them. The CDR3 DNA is TGTGCCAGCAGTGTCGGTCGGGTCCCCTGGTCTGGAAACACCATATATTTT. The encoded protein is CASSVGRVPWSGNTIYF.

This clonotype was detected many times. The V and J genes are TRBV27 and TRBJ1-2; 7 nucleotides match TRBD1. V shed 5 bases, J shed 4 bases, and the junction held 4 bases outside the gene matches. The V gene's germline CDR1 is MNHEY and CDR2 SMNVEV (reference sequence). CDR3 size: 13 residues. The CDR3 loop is CASSGGQLYGYTF. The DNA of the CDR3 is TGTGCCAGCAGTGGGGGACAGCTCTATGGCTACACCTTC.

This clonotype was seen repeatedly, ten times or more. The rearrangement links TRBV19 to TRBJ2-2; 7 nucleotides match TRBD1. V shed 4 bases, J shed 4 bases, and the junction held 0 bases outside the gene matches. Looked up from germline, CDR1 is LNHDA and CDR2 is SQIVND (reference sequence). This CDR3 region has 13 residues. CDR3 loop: CASSNRGTGELFF. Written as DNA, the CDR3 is TGTGCCAGTAGTAACAGGGGCACCGGGGAGCTGTTTTTT.

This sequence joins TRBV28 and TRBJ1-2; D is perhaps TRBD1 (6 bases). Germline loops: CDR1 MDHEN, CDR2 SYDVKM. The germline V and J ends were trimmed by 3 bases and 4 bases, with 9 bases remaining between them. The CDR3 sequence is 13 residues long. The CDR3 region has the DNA TGTGCCAGCAGTTTTGCAGGGGTCTATGGCTACACCTTC. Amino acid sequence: CASSFAGVYGYTF.

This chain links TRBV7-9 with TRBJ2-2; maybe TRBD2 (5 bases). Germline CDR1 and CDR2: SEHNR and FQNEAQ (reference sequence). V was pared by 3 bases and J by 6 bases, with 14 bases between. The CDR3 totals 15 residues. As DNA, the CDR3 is TGTGCCAGCAGCTTGCGGGCGGATCCGGCCGGGGAGCTGTTTTTT. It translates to CASSLRADPAGELFF.

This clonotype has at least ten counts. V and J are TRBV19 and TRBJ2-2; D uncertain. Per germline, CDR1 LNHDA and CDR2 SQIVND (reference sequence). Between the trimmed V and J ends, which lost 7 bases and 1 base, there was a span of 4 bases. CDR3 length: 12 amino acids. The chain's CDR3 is CASTGNTGELFF. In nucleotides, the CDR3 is TGTGCCAGTACCGGGAACACCGGGGAGCTGTTTTTT.

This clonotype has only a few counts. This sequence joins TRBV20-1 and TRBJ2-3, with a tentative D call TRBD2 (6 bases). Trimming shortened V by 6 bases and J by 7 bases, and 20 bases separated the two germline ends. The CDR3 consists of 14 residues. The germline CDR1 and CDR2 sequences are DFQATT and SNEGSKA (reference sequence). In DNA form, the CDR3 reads TGCAGTGCCATCGGAGGGTGGGGCTCGAATACGCAGTATTTT. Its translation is CSAIGGWGSNTQYF.

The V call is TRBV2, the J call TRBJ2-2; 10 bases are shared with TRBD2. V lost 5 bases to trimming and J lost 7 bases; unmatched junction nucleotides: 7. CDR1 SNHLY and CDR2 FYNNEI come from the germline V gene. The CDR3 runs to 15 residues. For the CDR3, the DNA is TGTGCCAGCAGTTCAGCGGGGGGGCCCAGCGGGGAGCTGTTTTTT. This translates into CASSSAGGPSGELFF. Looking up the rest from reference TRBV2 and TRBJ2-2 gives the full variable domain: EPEVTQTPSHQVTQMGQEVILRCVPISNHLYFYWYRQILGQKVEFLVSFYNNEISEKSEIFDDQFSVERPDGSNFTLKIRSTKLEDSAMYFCASSSAGGPSGELFFGEGSRLTVL.

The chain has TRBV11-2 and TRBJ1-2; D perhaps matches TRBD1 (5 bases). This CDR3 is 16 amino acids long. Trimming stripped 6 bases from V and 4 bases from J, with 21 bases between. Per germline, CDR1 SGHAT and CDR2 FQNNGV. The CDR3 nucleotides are TGTGCCAGCAGTTGGAGTGAGGCGGACACTATCTATGGCTACACCTTC. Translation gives CASSWSEADTIYGYTF.

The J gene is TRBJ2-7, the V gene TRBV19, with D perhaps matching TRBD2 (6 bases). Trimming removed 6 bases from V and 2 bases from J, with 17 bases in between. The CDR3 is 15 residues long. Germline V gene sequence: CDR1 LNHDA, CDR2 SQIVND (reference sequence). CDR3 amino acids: CASSIGLARTYEQYF. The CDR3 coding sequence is TGTGCCAGTAGCATCGGGCTAGCGCGTACCTACGAGCAGTACTTC.

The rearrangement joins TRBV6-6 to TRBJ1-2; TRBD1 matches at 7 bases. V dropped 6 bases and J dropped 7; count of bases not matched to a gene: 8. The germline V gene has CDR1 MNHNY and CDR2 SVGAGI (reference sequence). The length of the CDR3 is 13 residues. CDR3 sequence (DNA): TGTGCCAGCAGAACAGGGGTTATCGGTGGCTACACCTTC. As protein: CASRTGVIGGYTF.

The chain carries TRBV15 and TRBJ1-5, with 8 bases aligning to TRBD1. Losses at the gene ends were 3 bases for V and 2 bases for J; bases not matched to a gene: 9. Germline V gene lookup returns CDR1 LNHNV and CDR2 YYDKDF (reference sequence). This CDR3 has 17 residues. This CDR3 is CATSSATRGQGNQPQHF. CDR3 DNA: TGTGCCACCAGCAGTGCTACAAGGGGACAGGGCAATCAGCCCCAGCATTTT.

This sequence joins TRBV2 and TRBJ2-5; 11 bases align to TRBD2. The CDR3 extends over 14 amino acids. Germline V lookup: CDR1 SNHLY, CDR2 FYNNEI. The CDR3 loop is CASLLAGVRETQYF. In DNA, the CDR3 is TGTGCTAGTTTACTAGCGGGAGTCCGAGAGACCCAGTACTTC.

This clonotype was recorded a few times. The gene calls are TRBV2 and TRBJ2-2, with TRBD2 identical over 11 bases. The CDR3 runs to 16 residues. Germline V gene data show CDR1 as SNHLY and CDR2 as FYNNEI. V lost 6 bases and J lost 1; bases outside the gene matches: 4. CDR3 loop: CASRVAGGRNTGELFF. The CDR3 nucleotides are TGTGCCAGCAGGGTAGCGGGAGGGAGGAACACCGGGGAGCTGTTTTTT.

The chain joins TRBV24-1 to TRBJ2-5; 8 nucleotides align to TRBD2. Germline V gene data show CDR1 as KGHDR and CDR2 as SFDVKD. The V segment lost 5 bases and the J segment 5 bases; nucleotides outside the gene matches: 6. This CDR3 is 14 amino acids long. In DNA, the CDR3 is TGTGCCACCAGTGCGGGAGGGCCGGAGGAGACCCAGTACTTC. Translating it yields CATSAGGPEETQYF.

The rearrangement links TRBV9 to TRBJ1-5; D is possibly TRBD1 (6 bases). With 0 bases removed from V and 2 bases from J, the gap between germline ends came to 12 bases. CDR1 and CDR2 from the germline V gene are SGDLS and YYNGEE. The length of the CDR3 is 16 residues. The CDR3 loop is CASSVEGRGRNQPQHF. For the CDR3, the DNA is TGTGCCAGCAGCGTAGAAGGCAGGGGACGCAATCAGCCCCAGCATTTT.

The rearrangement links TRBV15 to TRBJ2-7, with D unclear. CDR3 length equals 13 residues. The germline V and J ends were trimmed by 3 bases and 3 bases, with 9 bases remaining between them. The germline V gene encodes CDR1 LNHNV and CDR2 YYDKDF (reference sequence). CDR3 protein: CATSSVPHYEQYF. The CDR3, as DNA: TGTGCCACCAGCAGCGTCCCCCACTACGAGCAGTACTTC.

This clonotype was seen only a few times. CDR3 DNA: TGCAGTGCCATCCGGGACGAGCAGTACTTC. Translation: CSAIRDEQYF. J is TRBJ2-7 and V is TRBV20-1; D not resolved. The germline CDR1 and CDR2 sequences are DFQATT and SNEGSKA (reference sequence). Trimming took 6 bases from V and 5 from J, leaving 8 bases between them. The CDR3 covers 10 residues.

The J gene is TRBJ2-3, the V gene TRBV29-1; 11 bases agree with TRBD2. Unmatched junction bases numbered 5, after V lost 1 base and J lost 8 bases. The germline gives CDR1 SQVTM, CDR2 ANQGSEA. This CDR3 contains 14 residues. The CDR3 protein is CSVEVLAGEGTQYF. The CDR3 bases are TGCAGCGTTGAAGTACTAGCGGGAGAAGGTACGCAGTATTTT.

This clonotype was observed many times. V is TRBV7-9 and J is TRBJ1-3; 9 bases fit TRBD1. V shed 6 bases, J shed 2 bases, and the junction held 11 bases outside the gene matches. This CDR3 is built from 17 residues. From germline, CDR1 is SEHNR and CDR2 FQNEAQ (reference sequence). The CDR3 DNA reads TGTGCCAGCAGGTCCGCTCCGGGACAGGGACCTGGAAACACCATATATTTT. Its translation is CASRSAPGQGPGNTIYF.

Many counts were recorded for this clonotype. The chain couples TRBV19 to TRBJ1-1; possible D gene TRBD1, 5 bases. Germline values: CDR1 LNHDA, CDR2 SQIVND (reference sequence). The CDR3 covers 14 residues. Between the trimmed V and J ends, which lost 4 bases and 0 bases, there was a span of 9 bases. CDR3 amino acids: CASSTRQMNTEAFF. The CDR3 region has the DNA TGTGCCAGTAGTACTAGACAGATGAACACTGAAGCTTTCTTT.

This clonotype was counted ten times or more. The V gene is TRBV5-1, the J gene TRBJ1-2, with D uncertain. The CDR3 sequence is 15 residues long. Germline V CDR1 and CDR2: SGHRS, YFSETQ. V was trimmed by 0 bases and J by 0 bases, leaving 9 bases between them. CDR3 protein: CASSLDSGTNYGYTF. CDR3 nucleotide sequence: TGCGCCAGCAGCTTGGATTCGGGGACTAACTATGGCTACACCTTC. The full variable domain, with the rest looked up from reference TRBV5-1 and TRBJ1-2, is KAGVTQTPRYLIKTRGQQVTLSCSPISGHRSVSWYQQTPGQGLQFLFEYFSETQRNKGNFPGRFSGRQFSNSRSEMNVSTLELGDSALYLCASSLDSGTNYGYTFGSGTRLTVV.

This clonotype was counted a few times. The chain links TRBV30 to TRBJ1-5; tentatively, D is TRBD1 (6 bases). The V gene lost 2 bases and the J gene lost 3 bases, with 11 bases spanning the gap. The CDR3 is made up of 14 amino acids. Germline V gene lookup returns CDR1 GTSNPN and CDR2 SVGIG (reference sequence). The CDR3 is CAWSFDRHNQPQHF. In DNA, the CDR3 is TGTGCCTGGAGTTTCGACAGGCACAATCAGCCCCAGCATTTT.

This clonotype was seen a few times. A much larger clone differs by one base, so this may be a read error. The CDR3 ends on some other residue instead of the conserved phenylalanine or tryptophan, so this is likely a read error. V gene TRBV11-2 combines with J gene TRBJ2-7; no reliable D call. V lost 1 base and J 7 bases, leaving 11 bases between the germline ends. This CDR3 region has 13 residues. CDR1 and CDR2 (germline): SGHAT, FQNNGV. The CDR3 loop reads CASSLVGPGEQYL. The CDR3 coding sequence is TGTGCCAGCAGCTTAGTGGGCCCTGGTGAGCAGTACCTC.

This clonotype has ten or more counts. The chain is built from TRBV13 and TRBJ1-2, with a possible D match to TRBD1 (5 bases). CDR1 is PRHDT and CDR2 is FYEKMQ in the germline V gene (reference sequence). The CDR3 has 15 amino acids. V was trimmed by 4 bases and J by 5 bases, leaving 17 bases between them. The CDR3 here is CASSYGTESRYGYTF. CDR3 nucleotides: TGTGCCAGCAGCTACGGGACGGAGTCTCGTTATGGCTACACCTTC.